These 2 T cell receptor beta chains were all obtained from the same sample, sequenced in a study of cytomegalovirus exposure and HLA in healthy donors. PCR primers comprised 60 Vbeta and 13 Jbeta primers. TCRdb keeps only in-frame clones here, not all; method: immunoSEQ multiplex PCR. Its table lists around 140,000 clones. Sequencing was performed on PBMCs. The source is a woman between 40 and 55 years old in good health and CMV-seronegative.

Regarding this clone: This CDR3 is missing its conserved last phenylalanine or tryptophan, likely due to a read error. This rearrangement joins TRBV6-5 to TRBJ1-1, with a possible D match to TRBD1 (5 bases). The CDR3 runs to 14 residues. The germline V gene has CDR1 MNHEY and CDR2 SVGAGI. The V end lost 2 bases, the J end lost 4 bases, and 11 bases lay between the germline ends. The chain's CDR3 is CASSYGSRATEAFL. CDR3 DNA sequence: TGTGCCAGCAGTTACGGGTCCAGGGCCACTGAAGCTTTCCTT.

J is TRBJ1-1 and V is TRBV19; possible D gene TRBD1, 6 bases. The germline V gene encodes CDR1 LNHDA and CDR2 SQIVND (reference sequence). This CDR3 has 11 residues. Trimming removed 7 bases at V and 11 bases at J, with 14 bases between. CDR3 coding DNA: TGTGCCAGTACAGGCGGGGGGGGCGCTTTCTTT. It translates to CASTGGGGAFF.